A selection of T cell receptor beta chains follows, all from one sample in a study of blood T cell repertoires in COVID-19. The assay was immunoSEQ multiplex PCR, and TCRdb's table has in-frame clones only and misses some. Counted here are more than 200,000 clones, roughly 88% occurring once; the ten biggest clones make up around 1.5%. The source material was peripheral blood. The source of these receptors is a man older than 75 with acute or convalescent COVID-19. The CDR3 runs from the conserved cysteine through the conserved F or W. A D gene is named only where the DNA matches it firmly. Size tells how often a clone was seen (once, few, many) or the class of an expanded clone, and some rows leave it out.

J gene | clone size | V gene | CDR3 length | D gene | CDR3 protein | CDR3 DNA
TRBJ2-2 | - | TRBV7-9 | 16 | TRBD2 | CASSPRLATNTGELFF | TGTGCCAGCAGCCCCAGACTAGCCACGAACACCGGGGAGCTGTTTTTT
TRBJ2-3 | - | TRBV14 | 14 | TRBD2 | CASSSSGLHIPQYF | TGTGCCAGCAGCAGCTCGGGACTACATATTCCGCAGTATTTT
TRBJ2-7 | - | TRBV11-2 | 14 | TRBD1 | CASSSDRGLYEQYF | TGTGCCAGCAGCTCGGACAGGGGGCTCTACGAGCAGTACTTC
TRBJ1-3 | - | TRBV18 | 14 | - | CASSQQVSGNTIYF | TGTGCCAGCTCACAACAGGTCTCTGGAAACACCATATATTTT
TRBJ2-5 | - | TRBV3-1/TRBV3-2 | 16 | TRBD2 | CASSNDFGRAQETQYF | TGTGCCAGCAGTAACGATTTCGGGAGGGCACAAGAGACCCAGTACTTC
TRBJ2-1 | once | TRBV19 | 17 | TRBD2 | CASSIEGLAGGRNEQFF | TGTGCCAGTAGTATAGAGGGCCTAGCGGGAGGGAGAAATGAGCAGTTCTTC
TRBJ1-3 | - | TRBV18 | 14 | TRBD1 | CASNVQGAGNTIYF | TGTGCCAGCAATGTGCAGGGGGCCGGAAACACCATATATTTT
TRBJ1-5 | few | TRBV4-2 | 18 | - | CASSQRAGGDYSNQPQHF | TGTGCCAGCAGCCAAAGGGCCGGGGGGGATTATAGCAATCAGCCCCAGCATTTT
TRBJ2-7 | - | TRBV5-4 | 15 | - | CASSLGQASSYEQYF | TGTGCCAGCAGCTTGGGACAGGCGAGCTCCTACGAGCAGTACTTC
TRBJ1-2 | - | TRBV5-4 | 16 | - | CASRGNQGQAYYGYTF | TGTGCCAGCAGGGGAAACCAGGGGCAAGCATACTATGGCTACACCTTC
TRBJ1-6 | - | TRBV5-4 | 16 | TRBD1 | CASSGRGQGRNSPLHF | TGTGCCAGCAGCGGAAGGGGACAGGGGAGGAATTCACCCCTCCACTTT
TRBJ2-5 | - | TRBV5-1 | 14 | TRBD2 | CASSWTSGVVTQYF | TGCGCCAGCAGCTGGACTAGCGGGGTTGTGACCCAGTACTTC
TRBJ2-3 | - | TRBV7-9 | 15 | TRBD1 | CASSLAGQGTDTQYF | TGTGCCAGCAGCTTAGCGGGACAGGGGACAGATACGCAGTATTTT
TRBJ1-1 | - | TRBV18 | 19 | TRBD1 | CASSPTSMTGGKMNTEAFF | TGTGCCAGCTCACCGACTTCGATGACAGGGGGGAAAATGAACACTGAAGCTTTCTTT
TRBJ2-1 | - | TRBV6-4 | 14 | - | CASSPSASYNEQFF | TGTGCCAGCAGTCCTAGCGCCTCCTACAATGAGCAGTTCTTC
TRBJ1-1 | - | TRBV18 | 14 | - | CASSPDSRNTEAFF | TGTGCCAGCTCACCAGACTCAAGGAACACTGAAGCTTTCTTT
TRBJ2-5 | - | TRBV11-3 | 12 | - | CASSLDPETQYF | TGTGCCAGCAGCTTAGATCCGGAGACCCAGTACTTC
TRBJ2-3 | - | TRBV19 | 15 | - | CASSKGTLSTDTQYF | TGTGCCAGTAGTAAAGGGACTCTTAGCACAGATACGCAGTATTTT
TRBJ2-5 | - | TRBV7-9 | 15 | - | CASSLGRLAGETQYF | TGTGCCAGCAGCTTAGGGCGGCTAGCTGGTGAGACCCAGTACTTC
TRBJ1-1 | - | TRBV5-4 | 18 | - | CASSPPMTGWGFDTEAFF | TGTGCCAGCAGCCCCCCTATGACAGGCTGGGGGTTTGACACTGAAGCTTTCTTT
TRBJ2-7 | - | TRBV5-1 | 15 | TRBD2 | CASSLELAAGNEQYF | TGCGCCAGCAGCTTGGAACTAGCGGCGGGAAACGAGCAGTACTTC
TRBJ1-1 | - | TRBV6-5 | 14 | - | CASSWGSRNTEAFF | TGTGCCAGCAGTTGGGGCTCACGGAACACTGAAGCTTTCTTT
TRBJ1-2 | - | TRBV5-4 | 16 | - | CASSLGGGLDNYGYTF | TGTGCCAGCAGCTTGGGAGGAGGGCTAGATAACTATGGCTACACCTTC
TRBJ1-2 | - | TRBV19 | 16 | TRBD1 | CASSSRTGPGDYGYTF | TGTGCCAGTAGTTCACGGACAGGGCCGGGAGACTATGGCTACACCTTC
TRBJ2-1 | - | TRBV5-4 | 13 | - | CASSLDRDREQFF | TGTGCCAGCAGCTTGGACAGGGACCGTGAGCAGTTCTTC
TRBJ2-2 | - | TRBV3-1/TRBV3-2 | 14 | - | CASSRLANTGELFF | TGTGCCAGCAGCCGTCTAGCGAACACCGGGGAGCTGTTTTTT
TRBJ2-7 | - | TRBV2 | 13 | - | CASSDISPYEQYF | TGTGCCAGCAGTGACATAAGCCCCTACGAGCAGTACTTC
TRBJ1-1 | - | TRBV7-9 | 14 | TRBD1 | CASSSQGVSSEAFF | TGTGCCAGCAGCAGCCAGGGGGTGTCTTCTGAAGCTTTCTTT
TRBJ1-3 | - | TRBV9 | 15 | - | CASSPGQFSGNTIYF | TGTGCCAGCAGCCCCGGACAGTTCTCTGGAAACACCATATATTTT
TRBJ2-7 | - | TRBV7-2 | 16 | TRBD1 | CASSRGARTGDREQYF | TGTGCCAGCAGCCGTGGGGCGAGGACAGGGGATCGGGAGCAGTACTTC
TRBJ2-1 | - | TRBV6-4 | 16 | TRBD2 | CASSDFASGSLGEQFF | TGTGCCAGCAGTGACTTTGCTAGCGGGAGTTTGGGGGAGCAGTTCTTC
TRBJ1-5 | - | TRBV12-3/TRBV12-4 | 13 | - | CASRLQGDQPQHF | TGTGCCAGCAGGTTACAGGGCGATCAGCCCCAGCATTTT
TRBJ2-2 | - | TRBV19 | 14 | TRBD2 | CASRLVGGSGELFF | TGTGCCAGTAGGCTTGTCGGGGGGTCCGGGGAGCTGTTTTTT
TRBJ2-1 | once | TRBV7-2 | 13 | TRBD1 | CASRGQTYNEQFF | TGTGCCAGCAGGGGACAGACCTACAATGAGCAGTTCTTC
TRBJ1-2 | - | TRBV5-1 | 17 | - | CASSLATNVGGTYGYTF | TGCGCCAGCAGCTTGGCCACCAACGTTGGAGGGACCTATGGCTACACCTTC
TRBJ1-4 | few | TRBV7-8 | 15 | - | CASSADDTIPQKLFF | TGTGCCAGCAGCGCGGATGATACTATCCCCCAAAAACTGTTTTTT
TRBJ2-5 | - | TRBV5-8 | 16 | TRBD2 | CASSLGSGAYQETQYF | TGTGCCAGCAGCTTGGGGAGCGGGGCGTACCAAGAGACCCAGTACTTC
TRBJ2-1 | - | TRBV19 | 17 | TRBD2 | CASSIGTSGPLWDEQFF | TGTGCCAGTAGTATAGGGACTAGCGGGCCCCTTTGGGATGAGCAGTTCTTC
TRBJ1-5 | - | TRBV18 | 14 | - | CASSPYGGYQPQHF | TGTGCCAGCTCACCCTACGGGGGGTATCAGCCCCAGCATTTT
TRBJ2-7 | - | TRBV19 | 15 | TRBD1 | CASSIRGQGVHEQYF | TGTGCCAGTAGTATAAGGGGACAGGGAGTCCACGAGCAGTACTTC
TRBJ1-2 | once | TRBV10-1 | 14 | - | CASSSQGRDYGYTF | TGCGCCAGCTCTTCCCAGGGGAGAGACTATGGCTACACCTTC
TRBJ1-1 | - | TRBV20-1 | 11 | - | CSARRDLGAFF | TGCAGTGCCCGACGGGATCTGGGGGCTTTCTTT
TRBJ2-1 | - | TRBV6-6 | 15 | - | CASSYKALSYNEQFF | TGTGCCAGCAGTTACAAAGCGCTCTCCTACAATGAGCAGTTCTTC
TRBJ1-1 | once | TRBV11-2 | 14 | TRBD1 | CASSLVTGGTEAFF | TGTGCCAGCAGCTTAGTTACAGGGGGCACTGAAGCTTTCTTT
TRBJ2-7 | - | TRBV6-5 | 12 | - | CASSDRLREQYF | TGTGCCAGCAGCGACCGACTACGCGAGCAGTACTTC
TRBJ2-3 | - | TRBV11-3 | 12 | - | CASSFGADTQYF | TGTGCCAGCAGCTTCGGAGCAGATACGCAGTATTTT
TRBJ2-1 | once | TRBV7-2 | 17 | TRBD2 | CASSLGPSGGQSNEQFF | TGTGCCAGCAGCTTAGGTCCTAGCGGGGGCCAGAGCAATGAGCAGTTCTTC
TRBJ2-1 | - | TRBV7-3 | 15 | - | CASSLGSPQGNEQFF | TGTGCCAGCAGCTTAGGGAGCCCTCAAGGGAATGAGCAGTTCTTC
TRBJ2-3 | few | TRBV5-4 | 13 | - | CASSVSYTDTQYF | TGTGCCAGCAGCGTGAGTTACACAGATACGCAGTATTTT
TRBJ1-1 | - | TRBV5-1 | 15 | - | CASRPGDPMNTEAFF | TGCGCCAGCAGACCCGGGGATCCTATGAACACTGAAGCTTTCTTT
TRBJ2-4 | - | TRBV5-1 | 16 | - | CASSRSTPPEQNIQYF | TGCGCCAGCAGCCGGTCGACACCTCCCGAACAAAACATTCAGTACTTC
TRBJ2-7 | - | TRBV6-5 | 13 | - | CASSYIIGNEQYF | TGTGCCAGCAGCTATATCATCGGGAACGAGCAGTACTTC
TRBJ2-7 | - | TRBV5-4 | 12 | TRBD1 | CASSQDRVEQYF | TGTGCCAGCAGCCAGGACAGGGTCGAGCAGTACTTC
TRBJ1-1 | - | TRBV5-1 | 13 | - | CASSSLWNTEAFF | TGCGCCAGCAGCTCTTTATGGAACACTGAAGCTTTCTTT
TRBJ2-1 | - | TRBV11-2 | 15 | TRBD2 | CASSFQLAEGNEQFF | TGTGCCAGCAGCTTTCAACTAGCGGAAGGCAATGAGCAGTTCTTC
TRBJ2-5 | - | TRBV20-1 | 13 | - | CSASWRPQETQYF | TGCAGTGCTAGTTGGCGGCCCCAAGAGACCCAGTACTTC
TRBJ2-3 | - | TRBV24-1 | 20 | TRBD1 | CATSDSLEGSDRGLGDTQYF | TGTGCCACCAGTGATTCCTTGGAGGGGAGCGACAGGGGGCTGGGAGATACGCAGTATTTT